These 10 T cell receptor beta chains share one sample of origin, sequenced in a study of metastatic and nonmetastatic thyroid tumors. Thyroid surgery took place with no prior treatment in any patient. Through MiXCR, TCRdb re-clonotyped the PCR reads. The sample comprises about 70,000 clones, 15% to 20% of which are singletons, and roughly 13% rests with the top ten. Sequenced input: blood. The source of these receptors is a female donor with papillary thyroid cancer or a benign thyroid nodule (not recorded which). Some clones in this sample may be carry-over from other donors' samples.

This clone has a handful of counts. The chain recombines TRBV6-1 with TRBJ1-6; D is uncertain. Per germline, CDR1 MNHNS and CDR2 SASEGT. Trimming left V 7 bases short and J 7 bases short, with 17 bases between. This CDR3 spans 15 amino acids. This chain's CDR3 is CASTLGGQRNSPLHF. CDR3 coding DNA: TGTGCCAGCACCCTAGGTGGGCAGAGGAATTCACCCCTCCACTTT.

This clone was detected ten times or more. The chain recombines TRBV12-3 or TRBV12-4 with TRBJ1-1; TRBD1 agrees at 7 bases. The CDR3 is made up of 13 amino acids. With 7 bases clipped from V and 10 bases from J, the junction kept 12 bases outside the gene matches. CDR3 sequence: CASTQGQAVRAFF. The CDR3 nucleotides are TGTGCCAGCACCCAAGGACAGGCGGTGAGAGCTTTCTTT.

This clone was found many times. The CDR3 loop reads CASLRPGLAGDEQFF. The CDR3 DNA is TGTGCCAGCTTACGGCCGGGACTAGCGGGAGATGAGCAGTTCTTC. This chain uses TRBV28 with TRBJ2-1; the match to TRBD2 covers 14 bases. The V gene end was trimmed by 8 bases and the J gene end by 8 bases; junction bases not matched to a gene: 8. Germline V lookup: CDR1 MDHEN, CDR2 SYDVKM. This CDR3 region has 15 residues.

Many counts were recorded for this clone. The rearrangement uses TRBV5-1 and TRBJ1-2; a weak D match, TRBD1 (6 bases). Looked up from germline, CDR1 is SGHRS and CDR2 is YFSETQ. V lost 4 bases to trimming and J lost 5 bases, with 18 bases between them. The CDR3 loop spans 15 amino acids. The CDR3 reads CASSPSGGRGYGYTF. In nucleotides, the CDR3 is TGCGCCAGCAGCCCATCGGGGGGCCGTGGGTATGGCTACACCTTC.

This clone was found a few times. An end of the junction differs from the germline gene, which may be a read error. This rearrangement joins TRBV27 to TRBJ1-1; 8 bases line up with TRBD1. The CDR3 is 16 amino acids. From germline, CDR1 is MNHEY and CDR2 SMNVEV (reference sequence). Here the CDR3 reads CAISLSRVGGTGEAFF. The DNA for the CDR3 is TGTGCCATCAGTTTATCGAGGGTGGGGGGGACAGGTGAAGCTTTCTTC.

This clone was counted at least ten times. The chain uses TRBV18 and TRBJ1-5; 7 nucleotides align to TRBD1. Germline loops: CDR1 KGHSH, CDR2 LQKENI. The CDR3 extends over 16 amino acids. J was trimmed by 5 bases and V by 3 bases; bases with no gene match: 10. The CDR3 sequence is CASSPLIAGQDQPQHF. The CDR3 DNA reads TGTGCCAGCTCACCCCTAATTGCCGGACAGGATCAGCCCCAGCATTTT.

This clone showed up many times. A single base separates this from a much larger clone, so it may be a read error. The chain has TRBV28 and TRBJ1-6; unclear D gene. There are 14 residues in the CDR3. Germline values: CDR1 MDHEN, CDR2 SYDVKM. As DNA, the CDR3 is TGTGCCGGCAGATTGGCAACCATTAATTCACCCCTCCACTTT. Translated, it gives CAGRLATINSPLHF.

This clone was observed many times. The chain combines TRBV9 with TRBJ2-3, with TRBD2 identical over 7 bases. The V gene end was trimmed by 3 bases and the J gene end by 4 bases; junction bases not matched to a gene: 8. The CDR3 runs to 15 residues. CDR1 is SGDLS, CDR2 YYNGEE, per germline. CDR3 loop: CASSASGLGADTQYF. CDR3 DNA: TGTGCCAGCAGCGCTAGCGGCTTAGGGGCAGATACGCAGTATTTT. The complete variable domain, with remaining parts taken from reference TRBV9 and TRBJ2-3, reads DSGVTQTPKHLITATGQRVTLRCSPRSGDLSVYWYQQSLDQGLQFLIQYYNGEERAKGNILERFSAQQFPDLHSELNLSSLELGDSALYFCASSASGLGADTQYFGPGTRLTVL.

As for this clone: The junction departs from the called germline gene at one end, perhaps through a read error. The rearrangement links TRBV6-1 to TRBJ2-2; TRBD2 matches at 8 bases. The CDR3 runs to 16 residues. In germline, CDR1 is MNHNS, CDR2 SASEGT. The CDR3 nucleotides read TGTGCCAGCAGACCAAGCGGGAGAGTACCAACCGGGGAGCTGCTTTTT. Translated: CASRPSGRVPTGELLF.

This clone was picked up a small number of times. V usage is TRBV20-1 and J usage is TRBJ2-7; a possible D gene is TRBD2 (6 bases). The ends were cut back, 0 bases at V and 6 bases at J, with 21 bases in the middle. Germline values: CDR1 DFQATT, CDR2 SNEGSKA (reference sequence). CDR3 length: 16 residues. This CDR3 reads CSARDRREPRTTEQYF. The CDR3 nucleotides are TGCAGTGCTAGAGATCGCCGGGAGCCACGGACTACCGAGCAGTACTTC.